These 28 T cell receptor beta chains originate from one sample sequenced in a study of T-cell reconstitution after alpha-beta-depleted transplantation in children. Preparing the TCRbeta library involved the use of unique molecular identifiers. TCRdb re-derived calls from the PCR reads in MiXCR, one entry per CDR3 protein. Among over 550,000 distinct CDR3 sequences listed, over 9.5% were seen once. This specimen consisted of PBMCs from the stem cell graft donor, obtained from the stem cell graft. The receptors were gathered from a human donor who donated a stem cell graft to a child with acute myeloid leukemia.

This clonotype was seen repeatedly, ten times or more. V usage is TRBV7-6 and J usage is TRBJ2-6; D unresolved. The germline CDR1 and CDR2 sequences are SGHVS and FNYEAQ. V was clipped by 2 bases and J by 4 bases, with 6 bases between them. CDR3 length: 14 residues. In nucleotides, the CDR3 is TGTGCCAGCAGCTTAATCGGGGGGGCCAACGTCCTGACTTTC. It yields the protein CASSLIGGANVLTF. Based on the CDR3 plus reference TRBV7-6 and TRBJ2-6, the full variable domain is GAGVSQSPRYKVTKRGQDVALRCDPISGHVSLYWYRQALGQGPEFLTYFNYEAQQDKSGLPNDRFSAERPEGSISTLTIQRTEQRDSAMYRCASSLIGGANVLTFGAGSRLTVL.

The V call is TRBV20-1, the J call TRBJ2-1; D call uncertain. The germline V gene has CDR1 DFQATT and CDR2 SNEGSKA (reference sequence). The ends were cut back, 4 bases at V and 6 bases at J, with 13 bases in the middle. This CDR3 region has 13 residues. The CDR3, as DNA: TGCAGTGCTACCGGGCCGGGCCTCAATGAGCAGTTCTTC. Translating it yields CSATGPGLNEQFF.

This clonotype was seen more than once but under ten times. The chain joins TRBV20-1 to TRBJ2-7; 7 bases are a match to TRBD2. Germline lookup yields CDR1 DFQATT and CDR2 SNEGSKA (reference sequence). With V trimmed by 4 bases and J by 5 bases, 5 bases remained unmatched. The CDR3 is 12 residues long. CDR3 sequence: CSAMRGSNEQYF. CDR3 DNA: TGCAGTGCTATGCGCGGGAGTAACGAGCAGTACTTC.

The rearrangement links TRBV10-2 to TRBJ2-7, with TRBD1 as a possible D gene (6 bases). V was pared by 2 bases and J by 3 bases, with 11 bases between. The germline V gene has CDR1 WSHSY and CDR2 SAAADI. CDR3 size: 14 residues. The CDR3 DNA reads TGCGCCAGCAGTGAGGGGGGCCCTAGCTACGAGCAGTACTTC. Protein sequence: CASSEGGPSYEQYF.

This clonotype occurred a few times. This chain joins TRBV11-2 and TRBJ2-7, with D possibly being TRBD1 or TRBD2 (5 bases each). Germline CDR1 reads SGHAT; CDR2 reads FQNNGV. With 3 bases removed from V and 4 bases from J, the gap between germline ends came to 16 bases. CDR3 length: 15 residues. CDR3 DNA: TGTGCCAGCAGCTTCAGGGACGAGAGTGAGTACGAGCAGTACTTC. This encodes CASSFRDESEYEQYF.

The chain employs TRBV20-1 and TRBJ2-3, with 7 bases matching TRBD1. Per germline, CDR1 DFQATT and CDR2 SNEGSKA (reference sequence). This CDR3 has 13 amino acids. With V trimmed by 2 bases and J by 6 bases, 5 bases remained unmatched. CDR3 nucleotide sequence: TGCAGTGCTAGACCCCAGGGGGTCGATACGCAGTATTTT. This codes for CSARPQGVDTQYF.

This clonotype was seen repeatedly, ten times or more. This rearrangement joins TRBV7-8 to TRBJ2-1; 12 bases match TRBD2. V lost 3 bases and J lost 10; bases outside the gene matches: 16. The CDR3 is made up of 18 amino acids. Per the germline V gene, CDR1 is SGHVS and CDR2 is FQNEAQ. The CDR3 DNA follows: TGTGCCAGCAGCTTCCGACTAGCGGGAGCCCCTCGGTTCAGAGAGCAGTTCTTC. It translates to CASSFRLAGAPRFREQFF.

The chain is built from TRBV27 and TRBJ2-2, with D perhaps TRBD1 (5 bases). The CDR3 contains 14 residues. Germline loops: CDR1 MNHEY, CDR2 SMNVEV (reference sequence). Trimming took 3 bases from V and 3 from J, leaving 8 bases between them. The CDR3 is CASSFGRDTGELFF. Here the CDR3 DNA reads TGTGCCAGCAGTTTTGGCAGGGACACCGGGGAGCTGTTTTTT.

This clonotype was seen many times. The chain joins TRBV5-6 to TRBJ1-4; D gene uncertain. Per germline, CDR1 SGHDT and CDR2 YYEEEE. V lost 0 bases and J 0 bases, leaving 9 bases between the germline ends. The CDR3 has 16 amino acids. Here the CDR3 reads CASSLGVGTTNEKLFF. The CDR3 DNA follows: TGTGCCAGCAGCTTGGGTGTTGGAACAACTAATGAAAAACTGTTTTTT.

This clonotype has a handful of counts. The CDR3 region has the DNA TGTGCCAGCTCTGGACAGGGGGCTGGGAGCAATCAGCCCCAGCATTTT. Its protein product is CASSGQGAGSNQPQHF. The chain employs TRBV6-5 and TRBJ1-5, with 11 bases fitting TRBD1. CDR1 is MNHEY and CDR2 is SVGAGI in the germline V gene. Trimming removed 8 bases from V and 1 base from J; junction bases left unmatched: 7. The CDR3 loop spans 16 amino acids.

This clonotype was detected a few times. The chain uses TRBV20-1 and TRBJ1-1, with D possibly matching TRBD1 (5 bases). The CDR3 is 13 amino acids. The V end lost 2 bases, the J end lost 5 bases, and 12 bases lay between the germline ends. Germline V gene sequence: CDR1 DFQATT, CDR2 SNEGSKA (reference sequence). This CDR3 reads CSARNGRGTEAFF. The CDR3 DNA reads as TGCAGTGCTAGAAACGGCCGGGGGACTGAAGCTTTCTTT.

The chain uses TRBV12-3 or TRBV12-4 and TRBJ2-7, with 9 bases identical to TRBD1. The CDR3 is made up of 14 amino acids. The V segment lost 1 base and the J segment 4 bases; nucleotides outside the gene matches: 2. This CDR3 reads CASSLDRGLYEQYF. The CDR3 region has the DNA TGTGCCAGCAGTTTAGACAGGGGGCTTTACGAGCAGTACTTC.

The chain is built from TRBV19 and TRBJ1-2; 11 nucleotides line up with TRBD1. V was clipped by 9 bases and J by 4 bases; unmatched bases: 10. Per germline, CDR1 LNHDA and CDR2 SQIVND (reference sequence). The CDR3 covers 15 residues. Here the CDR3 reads CASTDRDRGGYGYTF. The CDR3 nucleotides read TGTGCCAGCACCGACCGGGACAGGGGGGGCTATGGCTACACCTTC.

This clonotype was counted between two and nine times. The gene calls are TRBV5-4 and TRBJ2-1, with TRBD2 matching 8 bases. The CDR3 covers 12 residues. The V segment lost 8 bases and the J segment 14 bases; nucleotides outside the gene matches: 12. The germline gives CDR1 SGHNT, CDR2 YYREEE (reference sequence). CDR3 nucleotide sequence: TGTGCCAGTACGGCGGGGGGAGAGGAGAAGTTCTTC. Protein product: CASTAGGEEKFF.

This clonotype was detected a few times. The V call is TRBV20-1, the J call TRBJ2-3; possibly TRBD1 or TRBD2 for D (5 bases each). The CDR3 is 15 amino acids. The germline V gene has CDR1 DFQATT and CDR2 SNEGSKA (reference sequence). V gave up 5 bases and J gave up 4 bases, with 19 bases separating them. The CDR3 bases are TGCAGTGCTTGGGGTGGGGGAACAACTTCAGATACGCAGTATTTT. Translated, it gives CSAWGGGTTSDTQYF.

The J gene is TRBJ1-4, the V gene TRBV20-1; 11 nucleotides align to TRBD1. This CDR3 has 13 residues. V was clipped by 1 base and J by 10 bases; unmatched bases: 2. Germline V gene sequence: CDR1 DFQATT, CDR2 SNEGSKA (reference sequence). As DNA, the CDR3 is TGCAGTGCTAGAGGGACAGGGGGCGGAAAACTGTTTTTT. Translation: CSARGTGGGKLFF.

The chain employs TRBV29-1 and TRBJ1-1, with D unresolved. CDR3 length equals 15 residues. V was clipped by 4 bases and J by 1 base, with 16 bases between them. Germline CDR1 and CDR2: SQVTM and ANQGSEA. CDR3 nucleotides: TGCAGCGTTGGGGCACTGGGGTGGAGGAACACTGAAGCTTTCTTT. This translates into CSVGALGWRNTEAFF. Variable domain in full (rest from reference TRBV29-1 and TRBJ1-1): SAVISQKPSRDICQRGTSLTIQCQVDSQVTMMFWYRQQPGQSLTLIATANQGSEATYESGFVIDKFPISRPNLTFSTLTVSNMSPEDSSIYLCSVGALGWRNTEAFFGQGTRLTVV.

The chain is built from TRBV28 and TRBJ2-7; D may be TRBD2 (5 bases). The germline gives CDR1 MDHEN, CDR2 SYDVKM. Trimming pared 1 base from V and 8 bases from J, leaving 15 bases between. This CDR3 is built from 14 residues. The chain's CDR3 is CASSLSGSAPQQYF. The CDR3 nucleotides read TGTGCCAGCAGTTTATCGGGGTCAGCTCCACAGCAGTACTTC.

CDR3 nucleotide sequence: TGCAGTGCTAGAGACCCTTTGACAGGGACAAACGAGCAGTACTTC. Translation: CSARDPLTGTNEQYF. This rearrangement joins TRBV20-1 to TRBJ2-7; 7 bases align to TRBD1. In germline, CDR1 is DFQATT, CDR2 SNEGSKA (reference sequence). Trimming cost V 0 bases and J 5 bases; bases outside gene matches: 10. The CDR3 consists of 15 residues.

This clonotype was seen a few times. In DNA, the CDR3 is TGTGCCAGCAGCTTAGGACCGCCCTCAAGGATCGGAGAGACCCAGTACTTC. Protein product: CASSLGPPSRIGETQYF. The V gene is TRBV11-2, the J gene TRBJ2-5; no reliable D call. The V end was cut by 1 base, the J end by 4 bases, with 19 bases between. This CDR3 region has 17 residues. Germline V lookup: CDR1 SGHAT, CDR2 FQNNGV.

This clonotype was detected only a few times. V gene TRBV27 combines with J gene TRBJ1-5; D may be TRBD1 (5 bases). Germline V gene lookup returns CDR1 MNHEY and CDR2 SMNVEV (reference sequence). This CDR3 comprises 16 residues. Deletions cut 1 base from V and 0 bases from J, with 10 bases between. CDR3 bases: TGTGCCAGCAGTTTATACCCCGGGGGTAGCAATCAGCCCCAGCATTTT. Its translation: CASSLYPGGSNQPQHF.

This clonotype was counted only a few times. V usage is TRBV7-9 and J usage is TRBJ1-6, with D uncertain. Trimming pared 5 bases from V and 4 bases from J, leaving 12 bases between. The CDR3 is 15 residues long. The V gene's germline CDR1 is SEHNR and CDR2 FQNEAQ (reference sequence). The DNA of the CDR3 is TGTGCCAGCAGCCCAGGACGGGATTATAATTCACCCCTCCACTTT. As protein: CASSPGRDYNSPLHF.

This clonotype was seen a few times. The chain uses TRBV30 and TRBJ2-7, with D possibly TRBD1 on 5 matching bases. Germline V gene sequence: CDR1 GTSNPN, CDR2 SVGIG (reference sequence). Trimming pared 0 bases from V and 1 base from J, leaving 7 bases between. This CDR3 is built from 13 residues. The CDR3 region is CAWSVGLSYEQYF. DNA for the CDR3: TGTGCCTGGAGTGTGGGGCTTTCCTACGAGCAGTACTTC.

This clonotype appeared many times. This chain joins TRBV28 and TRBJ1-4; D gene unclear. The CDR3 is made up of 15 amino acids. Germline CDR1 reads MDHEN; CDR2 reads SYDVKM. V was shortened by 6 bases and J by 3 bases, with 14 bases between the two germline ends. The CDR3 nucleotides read TGTGCCAGCAGCCCTTCCCTCGGGGCTAATGAAAAACTGTTTTTT. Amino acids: CASSPSLGANEKLFF.

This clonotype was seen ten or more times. CDR3 DNA sequence: TGCAGCGGCACTCTAGCGCCTTCGGGCAATGAGCAGTTCTTC. It encodes CSGTLAPSGNEQFF. The V and J genes are TRBV29-1 and TRBJ2-1; the D gene is possibly TRBD2 (6 bases). Looked up from germline, CDR1 is SQVTM and CDR2 is ANQGSEA. With 7 bases removed from V and 6 bases from J, the gap between germline ends came to 19 bases. CDR3 length: 14 amino acids.

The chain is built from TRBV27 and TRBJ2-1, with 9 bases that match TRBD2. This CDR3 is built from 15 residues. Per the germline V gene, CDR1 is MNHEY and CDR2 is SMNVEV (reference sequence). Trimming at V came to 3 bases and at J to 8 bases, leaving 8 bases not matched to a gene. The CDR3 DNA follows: TGTGCCAGCAGTTTCTGGCGGGAGGGTTTGGATGAGCAGTTCTTC. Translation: CASSFWREGLDEQFF.

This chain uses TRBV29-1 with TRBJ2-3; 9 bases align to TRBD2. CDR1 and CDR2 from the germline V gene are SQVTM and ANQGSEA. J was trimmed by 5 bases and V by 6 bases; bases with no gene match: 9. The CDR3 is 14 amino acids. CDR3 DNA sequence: TGCAGCGTCGCCGGGGAAGCGGGAGGAGATACGCAGTATTTT. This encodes CSVAGEAGGDTQYF.

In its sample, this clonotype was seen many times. The CDR3 spells CSVTGGEAYGYTF. CDR3 nucleotides: TGCAGCGTCACAGGGGGGGAAGCCTATGGCTACACCTTC. The chain links TRBV29-1 to TRBJ1-2; TRBD1 aligns across 8 bases. With V trimmed by 6 bases and J by 4 bases, 7 bases remained unmatched. Looked up from germline, CDR1 is SQVTM and CDR2 is ANQGSEA. CDR3 length: 13 residues.